This TCR beta chain was documented in a study of blood T cell repertoires in COVID-19 (dated by TCRdb to 2018 to 2021). Regarding the research as a whole: Collaborator samples came from the United States, Italy and Spain and covered acute and convalescent phases of COVID-19. Sample metadata almost always included a de-identified subject ID, COVID-19 status, age in years and sex. Samples came from the ongoing ImmuneRACE study (first 160 participants) plus 1,254 subjects from 6 global collaborators. The dataset comprised deeply sampled blood TCRbeta repertoires from subjects exposed to, actively infected with, or recovered from COVID-19. Where available, HLA class I and class II types were taken from metadata supplied by the sample provider and were not determined by assay-based typing. The repertoires were released in a freely available public database meant as a resource for research on the immune response to SARS-CoV-2. The prospective study material was composed of cDNA or gDNA derived from T cells, B-cell-depleted T cells, or PBMCs.

Whole blood was collected in K2EDTA tubes by collaborating institutions according to the institutions' own protocols. For TCRbeta analysis, collaborator samples were shipped as frozen whole blood, as isolated PBMCs, or as DNA extracted from either sample type. TCRbeta CDR3 regions were amplified from genomic DNA by means of the immunoSEQ Assay, a bias-controlled multiplex PCR. The study's processing was this. Nucleated cell counts per sample were estimated from amplification of reference gene primers within the assay. Sequence reads were collapsed and filtered to measure the absolute abundance of every unique TCRbeta CDR3 rearrangement. For each sample, productive Simpson clonality was calculated by taking the square root of Simpson's diversity index across productive rearrangements. Here the immuneACCESS table is served through TCRdb, limited to in-frame sequences with V and J called. Missing clones are a known gap in these copies; in checked studies unresolved V genes cover under half, and the rest lacks a known reason. D and trimming come from the DNA, and the V and J calls and clone size come from that table. A total of 150,000 to 200,000 clones appear in this sample, roughly 91% of them only once. Clones ranked in the top ten supply about 5% of the sample.

The study at large found these results: The quantity of clinical and demographic metadata differed by source and by participant and was supplied without curation.

As for this clone: It lacks a known antigen. Within one base of it there is no much larger clone, and no base qualities were kept.

V loses 4 bases at its end and J loses 11 bases; junction bases beyond the gene matches: 4. Including the terminal cysteine and phenylalanine, the CDR3 comprises 11 residues. Kept here is only the CDR3 DNA, which spans 33 bases and is read in frame from base 1. Recombination connected TRBV12-3 or TRBV12-4 to TRBJ1-1, and 7 junctional nucleotides match TRBD1. This receptor was identified in a woman aged 45 to 65 with acute or convalescent COVID-19. The specimen sequenced was peripheral blood. The sequenced DNA is TGTGCCAGCAGTTCAAGGGGGCTCGCTTTCTTT. Protein translation: CASSSRGLAFF.